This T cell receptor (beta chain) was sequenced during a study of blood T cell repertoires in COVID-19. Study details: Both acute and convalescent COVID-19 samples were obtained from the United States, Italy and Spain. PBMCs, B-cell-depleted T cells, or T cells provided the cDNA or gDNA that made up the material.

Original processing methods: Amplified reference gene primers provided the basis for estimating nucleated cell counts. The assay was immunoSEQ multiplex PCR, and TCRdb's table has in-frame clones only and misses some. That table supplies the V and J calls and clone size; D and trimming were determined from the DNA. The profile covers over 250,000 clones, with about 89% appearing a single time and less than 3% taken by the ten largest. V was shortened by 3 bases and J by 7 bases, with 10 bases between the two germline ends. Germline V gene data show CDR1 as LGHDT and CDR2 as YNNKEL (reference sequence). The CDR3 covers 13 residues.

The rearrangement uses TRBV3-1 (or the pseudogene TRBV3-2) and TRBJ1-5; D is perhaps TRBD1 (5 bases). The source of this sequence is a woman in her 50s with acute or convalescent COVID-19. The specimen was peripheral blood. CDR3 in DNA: TGTGCCAGCAGCCAGGGCGGGGGGCAGCCCCAGCATTTT. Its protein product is CASSQGGGQPQHF.